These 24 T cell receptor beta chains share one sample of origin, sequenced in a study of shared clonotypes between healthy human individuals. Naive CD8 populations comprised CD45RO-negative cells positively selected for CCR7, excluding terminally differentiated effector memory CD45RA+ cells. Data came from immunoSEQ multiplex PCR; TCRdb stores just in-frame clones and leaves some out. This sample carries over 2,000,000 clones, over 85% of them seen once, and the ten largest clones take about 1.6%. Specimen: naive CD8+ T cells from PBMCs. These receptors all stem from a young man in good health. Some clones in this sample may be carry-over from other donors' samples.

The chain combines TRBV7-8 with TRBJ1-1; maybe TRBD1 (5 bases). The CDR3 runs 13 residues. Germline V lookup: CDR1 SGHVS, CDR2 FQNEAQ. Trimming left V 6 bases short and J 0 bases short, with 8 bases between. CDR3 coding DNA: TGTGCCAGCAGGCCACAGGTGAACACTGAAGCTTTCTTT. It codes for CASRPQVNTEAFF.

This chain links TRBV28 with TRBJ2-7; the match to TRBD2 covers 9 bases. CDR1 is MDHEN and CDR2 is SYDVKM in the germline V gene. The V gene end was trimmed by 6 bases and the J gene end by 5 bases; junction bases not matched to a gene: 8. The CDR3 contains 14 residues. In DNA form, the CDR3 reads TGTGCCAGCAGCTTCGGGACTAGCCTCAACGAGCAGTACTTC. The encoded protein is CASSFGTSLNEQYF.

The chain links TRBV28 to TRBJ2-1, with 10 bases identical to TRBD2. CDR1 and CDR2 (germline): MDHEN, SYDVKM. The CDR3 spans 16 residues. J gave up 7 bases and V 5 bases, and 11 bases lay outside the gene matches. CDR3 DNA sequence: TGTGCCAGCAGTCACCTCCTAGCGGGAGATCTAAATGAGCAGTTCTTC. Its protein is CASSHLLAGDLNEQFF.

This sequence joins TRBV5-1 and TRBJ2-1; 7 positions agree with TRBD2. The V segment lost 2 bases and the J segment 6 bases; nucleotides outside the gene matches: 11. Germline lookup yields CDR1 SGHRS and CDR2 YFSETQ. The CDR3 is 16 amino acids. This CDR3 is CASSFGREAIPNEQFF. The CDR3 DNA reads TGCGCCAGCAGCTTCGGACGGGAGGCCATTCCCAATGAGCAGTTCTTC.

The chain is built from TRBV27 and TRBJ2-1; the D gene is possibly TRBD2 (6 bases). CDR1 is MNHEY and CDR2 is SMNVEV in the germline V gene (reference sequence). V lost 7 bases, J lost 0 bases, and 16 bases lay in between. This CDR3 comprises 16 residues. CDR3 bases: TGTGCCAGCATCCCGGGACTCCCCAGCTCCTACAATGAGCAGTTCTTC. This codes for CASIPGLPSSYNEQFF.

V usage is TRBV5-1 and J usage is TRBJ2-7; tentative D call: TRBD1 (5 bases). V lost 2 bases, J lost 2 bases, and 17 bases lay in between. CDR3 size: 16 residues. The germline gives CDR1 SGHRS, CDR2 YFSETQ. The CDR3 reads CASSLTVGHATYEQYF. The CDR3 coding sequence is TGCGCCAGCAGCTTAACGGTCGGACACGCGACCTACGAGCAGTACTTC.

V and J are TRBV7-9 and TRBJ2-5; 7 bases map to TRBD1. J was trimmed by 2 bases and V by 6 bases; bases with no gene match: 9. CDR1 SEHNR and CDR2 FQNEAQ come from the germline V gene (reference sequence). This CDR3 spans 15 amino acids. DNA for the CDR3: TGTGCCAGCAGAACTTACGGGACAGTGCAAGAGACCCAGTACTTC. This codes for CASRTYGTVQETQYF.

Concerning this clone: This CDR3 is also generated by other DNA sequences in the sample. The CDR3 is CASSLVGLHEQYF. CDR3 bases: TGTGCCAGCAGCTTAGTAGGCCTCCACGAGCAGTACTTC. The rearrangement joins TRBV7-9 to TRBJ2-7; the D is unclear. CDR3 length: 13 amino acids. V was clipped by 1 base and J by 5 bases, with 9 bases between them. Germline CDR1 is SEHNR and CDR2 is FQNEAQ (reference sequence).

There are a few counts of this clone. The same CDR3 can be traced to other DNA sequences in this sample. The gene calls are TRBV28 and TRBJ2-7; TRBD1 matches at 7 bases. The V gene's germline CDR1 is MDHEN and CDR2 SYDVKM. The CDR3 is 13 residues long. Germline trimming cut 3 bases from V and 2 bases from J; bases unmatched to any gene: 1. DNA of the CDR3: TGTGCCAGCAGTTTCGGACAGGCCTACGAGCAGTACTTC. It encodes CASSFGQAYEQYF.

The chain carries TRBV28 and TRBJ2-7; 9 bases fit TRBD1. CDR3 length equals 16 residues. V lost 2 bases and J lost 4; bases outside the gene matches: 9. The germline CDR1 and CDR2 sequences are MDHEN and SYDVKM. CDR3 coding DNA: TGTGCCAGCAGTTTAAAACTGGGACAGGGTGGGTACGAGCAGTACTTC. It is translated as CASSLKLGQGGYEQYF.

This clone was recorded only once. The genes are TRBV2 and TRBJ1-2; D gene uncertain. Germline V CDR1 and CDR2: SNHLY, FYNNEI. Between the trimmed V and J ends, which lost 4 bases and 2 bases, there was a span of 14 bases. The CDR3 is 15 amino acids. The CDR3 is CASSGREAGNYGYTF. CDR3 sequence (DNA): TGTGCCAGCAGTGGACGGGAGGCCGGAAACTATGGCTACACCTTC.

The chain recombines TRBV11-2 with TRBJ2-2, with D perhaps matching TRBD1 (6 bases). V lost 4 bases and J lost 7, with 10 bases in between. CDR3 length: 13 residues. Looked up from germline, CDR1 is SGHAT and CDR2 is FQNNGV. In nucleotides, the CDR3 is TGTGCCAGCAGCTCCAGGGGCTTCGGGGAGCTGTTTTTT. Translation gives CASSSRGFGELFF.

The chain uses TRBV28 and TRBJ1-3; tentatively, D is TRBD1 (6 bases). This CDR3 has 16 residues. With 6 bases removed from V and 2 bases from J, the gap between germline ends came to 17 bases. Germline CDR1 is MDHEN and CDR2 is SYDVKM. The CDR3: CASSISLTGTGNTIYF. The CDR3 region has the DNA TGTGCCAGCAGCATAAGTCTGACAGGTACTGGAAACACCATATATTTT.

CDR3 DNA sequence: TGTGCCAGCAGGTTTCCCCCGAGATTGGACACTGAAGCTTTCTTT. Translated: CASRFPPRLDTEAFF. This sequence joins TRBV6-1 and TRBJ1-1; D is uncertain. Trimming left V 6 bases short and J 3 bases short, with 17 bases between. Looked up from germline, CDR1 is MNHNS and CDR2 is SASEGT. CDR3 length: 15 amino acids.

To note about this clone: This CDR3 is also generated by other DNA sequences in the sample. Here the CDR3 reads CASSLALGEQFF. Here the CDR3 DNA reads TGTGCCAGCAGCTTAGCGCTGGGTGAGCAGTTCTTC. The genes are TRBV7-9 and TRBJ2-1; D is undetermined. The CDR3 runs 12 residues. CDR1 is SEHNR, CDR2 FQNEAQ, per germline (reference sequence). V shed 0 bases and J shed 9 bases, with 6 bases lying between them.

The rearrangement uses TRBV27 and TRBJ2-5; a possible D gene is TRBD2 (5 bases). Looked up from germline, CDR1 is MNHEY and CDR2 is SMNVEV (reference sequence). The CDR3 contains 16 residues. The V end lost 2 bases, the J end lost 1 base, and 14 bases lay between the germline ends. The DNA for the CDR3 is TGTGCCAGCAGTTTAAGTCCGGGGTCTATCCAAGAGACCCAGTACTTC. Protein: CASSLSPGSIQETQYF.

The CDR3 sequence is CASSLSGRGGTEAFF. CDR3 nucleotide sequence: TGCGCCAGCAGCTTGAGTGGCAGGGGTGGAACTGAAGCTTTCTTT. V gene TRBV5-1 combines with J gene TRBJ1-1, with D tentatively TRBD1 (6 bases). V was clipped by 1 base and J by 5 bases, with 15 bases between them. CDR1 and CDR2 from the germline V gene are SGHRS and YFSETQ. CDR3 size: 15 residues.

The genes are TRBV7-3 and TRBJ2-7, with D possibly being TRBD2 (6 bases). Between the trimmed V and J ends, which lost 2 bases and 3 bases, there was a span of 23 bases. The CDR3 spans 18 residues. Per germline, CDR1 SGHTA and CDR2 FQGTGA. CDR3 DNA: TGTGCCAGCAGCTTATGGAGGGTTCTACTAACAGATTTCTACGAGCAGTACTTC. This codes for CASSLWRVLLTDFYEQYF. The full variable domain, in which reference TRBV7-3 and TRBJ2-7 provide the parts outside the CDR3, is GAGVSQTPSNKVTEKGKYVELRCDPISGHTALYWYRQSLGQGPEFLIYFQGTGAADDSGLPNDRFFAVRPEGSVSTLKIQRTERGDSAVYLCASSLWRVLLTDFYEQYFGPGTRLTVT.

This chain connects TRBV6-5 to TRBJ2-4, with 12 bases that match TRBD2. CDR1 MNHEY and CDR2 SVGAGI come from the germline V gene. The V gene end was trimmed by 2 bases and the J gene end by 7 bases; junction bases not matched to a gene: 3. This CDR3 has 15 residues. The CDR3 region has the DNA TGTGCCAGCAGTTACCGAGGACTAGCGGGGAACATTCAGTACTTC. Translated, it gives CASSYRGLAGNIQYF.

DNA of the CDR3: TGCGCCAGCAGCCAAGTCCCGGACAGGGGTTACTATGGCTACACCTTC. This sequence encodes CASSQVPDRGYYGYTF. The chain recombines TRBV4-1 with TRBJ1-2; 9 bases match TRBD1. The junction had 6 bases not matched to a gene; V was cut back by 1 base and J by 3 bases. Germline assignment: CDR1 MGHRA and CDR2 YSYEKL. This CDR3 contains 16 residues.

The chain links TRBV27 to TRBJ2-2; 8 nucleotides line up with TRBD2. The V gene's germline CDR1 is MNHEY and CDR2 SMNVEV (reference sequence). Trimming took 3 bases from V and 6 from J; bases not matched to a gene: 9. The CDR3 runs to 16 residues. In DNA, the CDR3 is TGTGCCAGCAGTTTGAAGATAGCGGGATTCCCCGGGGAGCTGTTTTTT. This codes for CASSLKIAGFPGELFF.

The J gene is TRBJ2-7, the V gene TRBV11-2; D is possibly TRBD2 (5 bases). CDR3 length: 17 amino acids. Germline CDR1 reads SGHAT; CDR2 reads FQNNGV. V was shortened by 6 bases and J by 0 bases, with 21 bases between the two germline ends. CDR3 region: CASSSSPAWGASYEQYF. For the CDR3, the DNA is TGTGCCAGCAGTTCCTCCCCCGCTTGGGGAGCCTCCTACGAGCAGTACTTC. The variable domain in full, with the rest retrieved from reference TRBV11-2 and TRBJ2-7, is EAGVAQSPRYKIIEKRQSVAFWCNPISGHATLYWYQQILGQGPKLLIQFQNNGVVDDSQLPKDRFSAERLKGVDSTLKIQPAKLEDSAVYLCASSSSPAWGASYEQYFGPGTRLTVT.

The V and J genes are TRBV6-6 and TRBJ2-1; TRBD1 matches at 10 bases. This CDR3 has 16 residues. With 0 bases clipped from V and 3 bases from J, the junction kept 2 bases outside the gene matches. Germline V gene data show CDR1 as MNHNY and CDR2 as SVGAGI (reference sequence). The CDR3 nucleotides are TGTGCCAGCAGTTACTCGAGGACAGGGGGCTACAATGAGCAGTTCTTC. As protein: CASSYSRTGGYNEQFF.

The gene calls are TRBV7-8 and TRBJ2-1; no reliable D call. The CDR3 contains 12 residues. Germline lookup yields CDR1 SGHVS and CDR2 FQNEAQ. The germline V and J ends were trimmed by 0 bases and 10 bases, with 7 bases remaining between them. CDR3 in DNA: TGTGCCAGCAGCTTAGCCCCTGCCGAGCAGTTCTTC. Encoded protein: CASSLAPAEQFF. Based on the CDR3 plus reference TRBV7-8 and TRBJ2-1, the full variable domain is GAGVSQSPRYKVAKRGQDVALRCDPISGHVSLFWYQQALGQGPEFLTYFQNEAQLDKSGLPSDRFFAERPEGSVSTLKIQRTQQEDSAVYLCASSLAPAEQFFGPGTRLTVL.